Listed here are 22 T cell receptor beta chains from one sample, sequenced in a study of T cells after yellow fever vaccination. TCRdb independently ran MiXCR on the 5' RACE reads; one entry per CDR3 protein. The sample holds around 310,000 distinct CDR3 sequences, less than 4.5% seen once. The input for sequencing was PBMCs, taken on the day of the yellow fever booster vaccination. Source of these receptors: a man younger than 35 who received the YFV17D yellow fever vaccine.

This clonotype was detected ten times or more. The rearrangement links TRBV3-1 to TRBJ2-2; the D gene is possibly TRBD2 (5 bases). Trimming removed 0 bases at V and 7 bases at J, with 9 bases between. The CDR3 is 14 residues long. Germline assignment: CDR1 LGHDT and CDR2 YNNKEL (reference sequence). The CDR3 loop is CASSQEGGGGELFF. CDR3 DNA: TGTGCCAGCAGCCAAGAAGGCGGAGGCGGGGAGCTGTTTTTT. The complete variable domain, with remaining parts taken from reference TRBV3-1 and TRBJ2-2, reads DTAVSQTPKYLVTQMGNDKSIKCEQNLGHDTMYWYKQDSKKFLKIMFSYNNKELIINETVPNRFSPKSPDKAHLNLHINSLELGDSAVYFCASSQEGGGGELFFGEGSRLTVL.

This clonotype was found a few times. The V call is TRBV15, the J call TRBJ2-1, with 8 bases that match TRBD2. The CDR3 is 14 residues long. The V segment lost 0 bases and the J segment 6 bases; nucleotides outside the gene matches: 1. CDR1 is LNHNV and CDR2 is YYDKDF in the germline V gene (reference sequence). The DNA of the CDR3 is TGTGCCACCAGCAGAGATGCGGGGGGCAATGAGCAGTTCTTC. Translating it yields CATSRDAGGNEQFF.

This clonotype came up many times. The chain has TRBV5-1 and TRBJ2-5, with TRBD2 identical over 7 bases. V trimming: 0 bases; J trimming: 0 bases; junction bases outside the gene matches: 2. CDR3 size: 15 residues. The germline CDR1 and CDR2 sequences are SGHRS and YFSETQ. CDR3 coding DNA: TGCGCCAGCAGCTTGGGAGCGGGGTACCAAGAGACCCAGTACTTC. Its protein product is CASSLGAGYQETQYF.

This clonotype was observed at least ten times. The chain couples TRBV6-7 to TRBJ1-3; D is undetermined. TRBV6-7 is known as an ORF, though its function is uncertain. The V end lost 0 bases, the J end lost 5 bases, and 14 bases lay between the germline ends. The length of the CDR3 is 16 residues. The CDR3 region has the DNA TGTGCCAGCAGTTACTCGAAGAGGACGGTGAGAAACACCATATATTTT. The encoded protein is CASSYSKRTVRNTIYF.

The V and J genes are TRBV2 and TRBJ2-7; the D call may be TRBD1 or TRBD2 (7 bases each). In germline, CDR1 is SNHLY, CDR2 FYNNEI. The CDR3 length is 12 residues. Trimming removed 8 bases at V and 2 bases at J, with 10 bases between. CDR3 loop: CASGRGPYEQYF. CDR3 bases: TGTGCCAGCGGGAGGGGGCCCTACGAGCAGTACTTC. The variable domain in full, completed from reference TRBV2 and TRBJ2-7, reads EPEVTQTPSHQVTQMGQEVILRCVPISNHLYFYWYRQILGQKVEFLVSFYNNEISEKSEIFDDQFSVERPDGSNFTLKIRSTKLEDSAMYFCASGRGPYEQYFGPGTRLTVT.

The genes are TRBV25-1 and TRBJ1-6; 9 bases agree with TRBD1. This CDR3 comprises 14 residues. V trimming: 5 bases; J trimming: 9 bases; junction bases outside the gene matches: 5. Per germline, CDR1 MGHDK and CDR2 SYGVNS. The DNA for the CDR3 is TGTGCCAGCAGTCTACAGGGGGCCGGTTCACCCCTCCACTTT. It codes for CASSLQGAGSPLHF.

This clonotype was seen a handful of times. This chain uses TRBV12-3 or TRBV12-4 with TRBJ1-1, with D unclear. This CDR3 comprises 13 residues. With 2 bases removed from V and 4 bases from J, the gap between germline ends came to 8 bases. CDR3 coding DNA: TGTGCCAGCAGTTTAAAGTTGGGCACTGAAGCTTTCTTT. Protein product: CASSLKLGTEAFF.

This clonotype turned up a few times. The chain couples TRBV9 to TRBJ2-2; D may be TRBD1 (6 bases). The V gene lost 0 bases and the J gene lost 4 bases, with 7 bases spanning the gap. The germline V gene has CDR1 SGDLS and CDR2 YYNGEE. This CDR3 is built from 14 residues. The CDR3 nucleotides are TGTGCCAGCAGCGTAGGGGGGCTCACCGGGGAGCTGTTTTTT. This translates into CASSVGGLTGELFF.

This rearrangement joins TRBV14 to TRBJ1-2; no firm D call. CDR3 size: 15 residues. CDR1 and CDR2 from the germline V gene are SGHDN and FVKESK. Trimming removed 4 bases from V and 0 bases from J, with 12 bases in between. The CDR3 loop reads CASSRDPGANYGYTF. The DNA for the CDR3 is TGTGCCAGCAGCCGAGACCCCGGGGCTAACTATGGCTACACCTTC.

This clonotype was found many times. The V gene is TRBV27, the J gene TRBJ2-7; TRBD2 is a possible D gene (7 bases). There are 13 residues in the CDR3. The V gene lost 7 bases and the J gene lost 0 bases, with 10 bases spanning the gap. Germline V gene sequence: CDR1 MNHEY, CDR2 SMNVEV (reference sequence). In DNA, the CDR3 is TGTGCCAGCATGGGGGGGGCCTCCTACGAGCAGTACTTC. Translation: CASMGGASYEQYF.

The chain joins TRBV24-1 to TRBJ2-6; the D is unclear. The V end was cut by 1 base, the J end by 1 base, with 4 bases between. This CDR3 has 15 amino acids. Germline values: CDR1 KGHDR, CDR2 SFDVKD. The CDR3 DNA follows: TGTGCCACCAGTGATTTAGGGTCTGGGGCCAACGTCCTGACTTTC. It codes for CATSDLGSGANVLTF.

On this clonotype: A read error may produce the germline difference seen at one junction end. The CDR3 nucleotides are TGTTCCAGCCGTGGACTAGCTGCAGATACGCAGTATTTT. It yields the protein CSSRGLAADTQYF. The chain joins TRBV28 to TRBJ2-3; 8 bases are a match to TRBD2. This CDR3 spans 13 amino acids. CDR1 is MDHEN, CDR2 SYDVKM, per germline.

This clonotype was picked up a small number of times. V and J are TRBV27 and TRBJ1-4; 7 bases align to TRBD1. There are 14 residues in the CDR3. Germline CDR1 and CDR2: MNHEY and SMNVEV (reference sequence). Trimming at V came to 10 bases and at J to 4 bases, leaving 9 bases not matched to a gene. The CDR3 region has the DNA TGTGCCACCTCACCCGGGACAGTTAATGAAAAACTGTTTTTT. As protein: CATSPGTVNEKLFF.

The V call is TRBV29-1, the J call TRBJ2-3; TRBD2 matches 14 bases. The CDR3 sequence is 16 residues long. The V gene end was trimmed by 6 bases and the J gene end by 5 bases; junction bases not matched to a gene: 10. The germline CDR1 and CDR2 sequences are SQVTM and ANQGSEA. CDR3 DNA sequence: TGCAGCGTGGGTGTGACTAGCGGGGGGGCCTTAGATACGCAGTATTTT. It codes for CSVGVTSGGALDTQYF.

Only a few counts were recorded for this clonotype. The V call is TRBV7-9, the J call TRBJ1-4; D possibly corresponds to TRBD1 (6 bases). Germline CDR1 and CDR2: SEHNR and FQNEAQ (reference sequence). The CDR3 runs to 15 residues. V lost 5 bases and J 6 bases, leaving 16 bases between the germline ends. CDR3 in amino acids: CASSLTGDGDEKLFF. The CDR3 region has the DNA TGTGCCAGCAGCCTGACAGGAGACGGGGATGAAAAACTGTTTTTT.

This clonotype was detected only a few times. The chain combines TRBV12-3 or TRBV12-4 with TRBJ2-3; perhaps TRBD2 as D (6 bases). With 6 bases removed from V and 0 bases from J, the gap between germline ends came to 16 bases. CDR3 length: 16 residues. CDR3 loop: CASSLGLATSTDTQYF. Written as DNA, the CDR3 is TGTGCCAGCAGCCTGGGGCTAGCGACGAGCACAGATACGCAGTATTTT.

This clonotype was seen ten or more times. This chain connects TRBV6-5 to TRBJ1-4; the D is unclear. The ends were cut back, 5 bases at V and 7 bases at J, with 14 bases in the middle. This CDR3 contains 14 residues. Germline V gives CDR1 MNHEY, CDR2 SVGAGI. In DNA, the CDR3 is TGTGCCAGCAGTCCACTCCTTATCCCTGAAAAACTGTTTTTT. The encoded protein is CASSPLLIPEKLFF.

The gene calls are TRBV7-9 and TRBJ2-5; no firm D call. The CDR3 runs to 15 residues. Germline V CDR1 and CDR2: SEHNR, FQNEAQ (reference sequence). V shed 0 bases and J shed 5 bases, with 13 bases lying between them. The CDR3 DNA is TGTGCCAGCAGCTTAGCCTGGATCTCCGGGGAGACCCAGTACTTC. Its translation is CASSLAWISGETQYF. The variable domain in full, with the rest retrieved from reference TRBV7-9 and TRBJ2-5, is DTGVSQNPRHKITKRGQNVTFRCDPISEHNRLYWYRQTLGQGPEFLTYFQNEAQLEKSRLLSDRFSAERPKGSFSTLEIQRTEQGDSAMYLCASSLAWISGETQYFGPGTRLLVL.

The chain carries TRBV5-1 and TRBJ2-5, with a weak D call TRBD2 (7 bases). V was shortened by 4 bases and J by 5 bases, with 18 bases between the two germline ends. This CDR3 has 15 residues. Germline V lookup: CDR1 SGHRS, CDR2 YFSETQ. The CDR3 DNA sequence: TGCGCCAGCAGCGAGGGGGGGACGTTCGGGGAGACCCAGTACTTC. It specifies CASSEGGTFGETQYF. The full variable domain, its missing parts supplied by reference TRBV5-1 and TRBJ2-5, is KAGVTQTPRYLIKTRGQQVTLSCSPISGHRSVSWYQQTPGQGLQFLFEYFSETQRNKGNFPGRFSGRQFSNSRSEMNVSTLELGDSALYLCASSEGGTFGETQYFGPGTRLLVL.

This clonotype was observed at least ten times. The chain couples TRBV7-3 to TRBJ2-7, with 8 bases identical to TRBD1. This CDR3 has 15 amino acids. Germline V CDR1 and CDR2: SGHTA, FQGTGA. Trimming took 5 bases from V and 1 from J; bases not matched to a gene: 7. The CDR3 protein is CASSGQGFGSYEQYV. CDR3 DNA sequence: TGTGCCAGCAGCGGACAGGGTTTTGGGTCCTACGAGCAGTACGTC.

The sample holds many counts of this clonotype. J is TRBJ2-7 and V is TRBV3-1; tentatively, D is TRBD1 or TRBD2 (5 bases each). The V gene lost 1 base and the J gene lost 2 bases, with 6 bases spanning the gap. Germline assignment: CDR1 LGHDT and CDR2 YNNKEL (reference sequence). There are 13 residues in the CDR3. Here the CDR3 DNA reads TGTGCCAGCAGCCAAGCGGGACCCTACGAGCAGTACTTC. Its translation: CASSQAGPYEQYF.

At least ten counts were recorded for this clonotype. The V call is TRBV6-6, the J call TRBJ1-3; no clear D gene. Germline V gene data show CDR1 as MNHNY and CDR2 as SVGAGI (reference sequence). This CDR3 contains 13 residues. V was trimmed by 8 bases and J by 0 bases, leaving 8 bases between them. DNA for the CDR3: TGTGCCAGCTCCAGGCTCTCTGGAAACACCATATATTTT. This codes for CASSRLSGNTIYF.